These 14 T cell receptor beta chains were all obtained from the same sample, sequenced in a study of blood T cell repertoires in COVID-19. Sequencing used immunoSEQ multiplex PCR; TCRdb keeps in-frame clones, though not all of them. The top ten hold about 0.8% of the sample, which has about 250,000 clones, 80% to 90% seen once. Sequenced material: peripheral blood. Source of these receptors: a man aged 25 to 45 with acute or convalescent COVID-19.

V is TRBV6-5 and J is TRBJ2-7; D remains ambiguous. Germline loops: CDR1 MNHEY, CDR2 SVGAGI. The V gene lost 2 bases and the J gene lost 6 bases, with 11 bases spanning the gap. CDR3 length equals 13 residues. CDR3 sequence reads: CASSYRVPPEQYF. As DNA, the CDR3 is TGTGCCAGCAGTTACCGAGTTCCCCCCGAGCAGTACTTC.

CDR3 region: CASSPTGEGNQPQHF. CDR3 in DNA: TGTGCCAGTAGTCCGACAGGCGAAGGCAATCAGCCCCAGCATTTT. This chain uses TRBV19 with TRBJ1-5, with D possibly TRBD1 on 6 matching bases. The germline V gene encodes CDR1 LNHDA and CDR2 SQIVND (reference sequence). Trimming took 5 bases from V and 2 from J, leaving 13 bases between them. The length of the CDR3 is 15 residues.

The chain uses TRBV2 and TRBJ2-7; 9 nucleotides align to TRBD1. Germline values: CDR1 SNHLY, CDR2 FYNNEI. The CDR3 consists of 13 residues. The junction had 3 bases not matched to a gene; V was cut back by 6 bases and J by 3 bases. CDR3 sequence reads: CASRGTGIYEQYF. The CDR3 DNA reads TGTGCCAGCAGAGGGACAGGGATCTACGAGCAGTACTTC.

The V gene is TRBV28, the J gene TRBJ1-3, with TRBD1 matching over 9 bases. This CDR3 is 16 amino acids long. The germline V gene encodes CDR1 MDHEN and CDR2 SYDVKM. V lost 6 bases, J lost 0 bases, and 6 bases stayed unmatched. CDR3 sequence: CASRTGTGYSGNTIYF. The CDR3 DNA is TGTGCCAGCAGAACCGGGACAGGGTACTCTGGAAACACCATATATTTT.

The chain couples TRBV28 to TRBJ1-1; TRBD1 is a possible D gene (6 bases). The CDR3 loop spans 14 amino acids. Per the germline V gene, CDR1 is MDHEN and CDR2 is SYDVKM. Deletions cut 7 bases from V and 6 bases from J, with 18 bases between. DNA for the CDR3: TGTGCCAGCAAGGACACGCCACAGGGTGCTGAAGCTTTCTTT. Its protein is CASKDTPQGAEAFF.

The chain carries TRBV11-1 and TRBJ1-6; 9 bases align to TRBD1. V shed 5 bases and J 8 bases; nucleotides not matched to a gene: 4. The CDR3 sequence is 14 residues long. The germline V gene encodes CDR1 SGHAT and CDR2 FQDESV (reference sequence). The CDR3 protein is CASSPGTGYSPLHF. CDR3 in DNA: TGTGCCAGCAGCCCGGGGACAGGGTATTCACCCCTCCACTTT.

The chain is built from TRBV28 and TRBJ1-5; D uncertain. The CDR3 has 12 amino acids. V shed 8 bases and J shed 11 bases, with 16 bases lying between them. Germline CDR1 is MDHEN and CDR2 is SYDVKM. The CDR3 loop is CASGGLARAQHF. In DNA form, the CDR3 reads TGTGCCAGCGGCGGTTTGGCGAGGGCCCAGCATTTT. The entire variable domain, with the rest obtained from reference TRBV28 and TRBJ1-5, is as follows: DVKVTQSSRYLVKRTGEKVFLECVQDMDHENMFWYRQDPGLGLRLIYFSYDVKMKEKGDIPEGYSVSREKKERFSLILESASTNQTSMYLCASGGLARAQHFGDGTRLSIL.

V is TRBV7-9 and J is TRBJ2-5; 10 nucleotides align to TRBD2. The CDR3 length is 17 residues. Trimming removed 4 bases from V and 2 bases from J; junction bases left unmatched: 10. Germline V lookup: CDR1 SEHNR, CDR2 FQNEAQ (reference sequence). CDR3 sequence reads: CASSSPARTSGQETQYF. The CDR3 region has the DNA TGTGCCAGCAGCTCCCCGGCCCGGACTAGCGGACAAGAGACCCAGTACTTC.

CDR3 region: CASSQTSGSFYEQFF. The CDR3 DNA reads as TGCGCCAGCAGTCAAACTAGCGGGAGCTTCTATGAGCAGTTCTTC. This chain links TRBV5-1 with TRBJ2-1; 11 nucleotides align to TRBD2. This CDR3 has 15 amino acids. CDR1 and CDR2 from the germline V gene are SGHRS and YFSETQ. Unmatched junction bases numbered 9, after V lost 5 bases and J lost 8 bases.

This clone was picked up one time. The V gene is TRBV7-3, the J gene TRBJ2-5; tentatively, D is TRBD1 (6 bases). Trimming took 0 bases from V and 10 from J, leaving 15 bases between them. Per germline, CDR1 SGHTA and CDR2 FQGTGA. The CDR3 has 14 amino acids. CDR3 loop: CASSLTGQTSGQYF. CDR3 in DNA: TGTGCCAGCAGCTTAACCGGACAGACCTCCGGCCAGTACTTC.

The chain carries TRBV6-1 and TRBJ1-5; no clear D gene. The germline V gene has CDR1 MNHNS and CDR2 SASEGT. Deletions cut 2 bases from V and 4 bases from J, with 12 bases between. The CDR3 is 15 amino acids. The CDR3 spells CASSEMGIWNQPQHF. CDR3 in DNA: TGTGCCAGCAGTGAAATGGGCATATGGAATCAGCCCCAGCATTTT.

V and J are TRBV6-1 and TRBJ2-3; a possible D gene is TRBD1 (5 bases). This CDR3 has 14 residues. Germline CDR1 MNHNS, CDR2 SASEGT. V gave up 3 bases and J gave up 6 bases, with 13 bases separating them. The DNA for the CDR3 is TGTGCCAGCAGTGACCCCCAGGGATGGGATACGCAGTATTTT. It translates to CASSDPQGWDTQYF.

For this clone: The same CDR3 also results from other DNA sequences found in this sample. The V call is TRBV3-1 (or the pseudogene TRBV3-2), the J call TRBJ1-5; no definite D call. This CDR3 spans 13 amino acids. Germline CDR1 and CDR2: LGHDT and YNNKEL (reference sequence). V lost 0 bases and J lost 5, with 5 bases in between. The CDR3 DNA is TGTGCCAGCAGCCAAGATCGCGATCAGCCCCAGCATTTT. Translated: CASSQDRDQPQHF.

The genes are TRBV6-5 and TRBJ1-3; 9 bases map to TRBD1. The J segment lost 9 bases and the V segment lost 8 bases, leaving 8 bases of the junction unmatched. This CDR3 contains 13 residues. Per germline, CDR1 MNHEY and CDR2 SVGAGI. The CDR3 DNA reads as TGTGCCAGCGGCCGGGACAGGGACAGCACCATATATTTT. Residues: CASGRDRDSTIYF.